Reported below is one TCR beta chain. What it recognizes is unknown. The data are from a study of blood T cells in healthy people across ages. The CDR3 has 15 residues. Germline lookup yields CDR1 DFQATT and CDR2 SNEGSKA (reference sequence). Trimming cost V 2 bases and J 6 bases; bases outside gene matches: 11. The study's findings and limits: Age showed a roughly linear inverse relationship with TCR beta diversity per million T cells. Estimates of total diversity, which came from one million sequenced T cells, were considered to be underestimates.

Each donor had around 11 milliliters of peripheral blood drawn. Every sample yielded at least 6 million isolated PBMCs. A second roughly 6 to 12 cycle PCR used barcoded and J-beta primers. TCRdb analysed the 5' RACE reads with MiXCR anew, one entry per CDR3 protein. The table has 1.5 million to 2 million distinct CDR3 sequences, more than 35% seen once; the top ten hold about 21%. The chain links TRBV20-1 to TRBJ2-3, with TRBD1 identical over 7 bases. The source is a human donor in good health. The sample was blood. In DNA, the CDR3 is TGCAGTGCTAGAAGGACAGGTGCCCCTATGGATACGCAGTATTTT. The encoded protein is CSARRTGAPMDTQYF.